Listed below are T cell receptor beta chains from one sample, sequenced in a study of CD8 T cells in Susac syndrome. TCRdb reprocessed the immunoSEQ multiplex PCR reads with MiXCR, giving one entry per CDR3 protein. The sample records about 120,000 distinct CDR3 sequences, over 90% being singletons. The sample was CD4+ T cells from PBMCs. The receptors shown here come from a human donor in good health. The conserved cysteine and the conserved F or W are not part of the CDR3 here. Clone size is shown for a subset of rows, as once, few, many or a class of expanded clone.

clone_size v_call cdr3_aa
- TRBV20-1 SARVGGQRNQPQH
- TRBV11-3 ASSSGGTPGVHEQY
- TRBV5-1 ASSLRGLGGAEAF
- TRBV13 ASSLAAQSSEQY
- TRBV20-1 SARAVRDTQY
- TRBV6-5 ASSTGVRTPGELF
once TRBV20-1 SAAGGANEKLF
- TRBV15 ATSKNPGPRDEQF
- TRBV7-2 ASSRRRGWDQPQH
- TRBV27 ASSLLAGGPFGETQY
- TRBV10-2 ASNDGQGYNEQF
- TRBV29-1 SVGTGVGNQPQH
- TRBV7-8 ASSLDYSSTDTQY
- TRBV7-2 ASSSLGGGTQY
- TRBV10-3 AISEVQGSYGYT
- TRBV28 ASKDSEDTQY
- TRBV11-1 ASSLVPTVASREQY
- TRBV6-2/TRBV6-3 ASSWSEPGRDEQY
- TRBV5-1 ASSTGQGTYNEQF
- TRBV20-1 SARGSGGRSEQF
- TRBV14 ASSQMTSAGSHEQF
- TRBV6-5 ASSYSGAVWAEQY
once TRBV11-3 ASESGSGEGGEQF
- TRBV5-1 ASSLALSSYEQY
- TRBV7-3 ASSSSGVSEAF
- TRBV3-1 ASSQERSGANVLT
- TRBV9 ASSVGNSPLH
- TRBV20-1 SAPNRGQGGYT
- TRBV4-2 ASSQDAGFGLAGGEAFKNIQY
- TRBV6-1 ASSPGTTYEQY
- TRBV7-2 ASSLRTGDQH
- TRBV3-1 ASSHQAGRLSGANVLT
- TRBV3-1 ASSQDRTSGSRGEQF
- TRBV11-2 ASSLDTGRSSTDEQF
- TRBV5-1 ASSFGRLTPETQY
- TRBV12-3/TRBV12-4 ASREDSPYGYT
- TRBV12-3/TRBV12-4 ASSLTGEQF
- TRBV12-3/TRBV12-4 ASSFGGYT
- TRBV5-5 ASSVDPRSTEAF
- TRBV7-7 ASSAGTGVNNEQY